The rows below give T cell receptor beta chains drawn from one sample of a study of pediatric ulcerative colitis. Clones were read by immunoSEQ multiplex PCR, and TCRdb kept only the in-frame ones, dropping some. Here the sample spans roughly 64,000 clones, roughly nine tenths being singletons. The specimen was blood. These receptors came from a boy between 10 and 17 years old with severe ulcerative colitis. Both conserved end residues are part of each CDR3. The D gene is left open where the match is weak. Clone size, where shown, is once, few, many, or a class for clones that have expanded.

.	TRBV10-3	TRBD1	TRBJ1-1	CAISGQGESTEAFF	TGTGCCATCAGTGGTCAGGGGGAGAGCACTGAAGCTTTCTTT
.	TRBV6-5	TRBD1	TRBJ2-7	CASRDAGTGAYEQYF	TGTGCCAGCAGAGACGCCGGGACAGGGGCCTACGAGCAGTACTTC
.	TRBV7-3	TRBD1	TRBJ2-1	CASSLEDRVGYEQFF	TGTGCCAGCAGCCTGGAGGACAGGGTTGGCTATGAGCAGTTCTTC
.	TRBV4-2	TRBD2	TRBJ2-5	CASSQEGGRASGETQYF	TGTGCCAGCAGCCAAGAGGGCGGGAGGGCCTCTGGGGAGACCCAGTACTTC
.	TRBV19	TRBD1	TRBJ1-2	CASGTGSLYGYTF	TGTGCCAGCGGGACAGGGAGCCTCTATGGCTACACCTTC
.	TRBV5-4	.	TRBJ1-1	CASSLTEDTEAFF	TGTGCCAGCAGCTTGACAGAGGACACTGAAGCTTTCTTT
.	TRBV19	.	TRBJ2-1	CASSILALLENEQFF	TGTGCCAGTAGTATACTAGCGTTGCTAGAAAATGAGCAGTTCTTC
.	TRBV23-1	TRBD1	TRBJ1-2	CASSHLDREPNYGYTF	TGCGCCAGCAGTCACCTGGACAGGGAGCCTAACTATGGCTACACCTTC
.	TRBV19	TRBD1	TRBJ1-3	CASSTGWTGTGNTIYF	TGTGCCAGTAGTACGGGCTGGACAGGGACAGGAAACACCATATATTTT
.	TRBV19	.	TRBJ2-1	CASSISSGLRSSYNEQFF	TGTGCCAGTAGCATATCCTCCGGACTCCGGAGCTCCTACAATGAGCAGTTCTTC
.	TRBV2	.	TRBJ2-5	CASRATLYQETQYF	TGTGCCAGCAGGGCGACACTGTACCAAGAGACCCAGTACTTC
.	TRBV5-4	TRBD2	TRBJ2-1	CASSSNLAGVDNEQFF	TGTGCCAGCAGCTCCAATTTAGCGGGAGTTGACAATGAGCAGTTCTTC
.	TRBV27	TRBD2	TRBJ2-5	CASSSGLVSETQYF	TGTGCCAGCAGTTCCGGACTAGTATCGGAGACCCAGTACTTC
.	TRBV20-1	.	TRBJ2-7	CSAFYGDEQYF	TGCAGTGCCTTCTATGGGGACGAGCAGTACTTC
.	TRBV10-3	.	TRBJ2-1	CATGGGDYDQFF	TGTGCCACCGGAGGTGGCGATTACGACCAGTTCTTC
few	TRBV11-3	.	TRBJ2-3	CASSLRDTYTQYF	TGTGCCAGCAGCTTACGAGATACTTATACGCAGTATTTT
once	TRBV6-1	.	TRBJ1-1	CASSVLNVPSTEAFF	TGTGCCAGCAGTGTCCTCAACGTCCCGAGCACTGAAGCTTTCTTT
.	TRBV20-1	.	TRBJ2-7	CSARSEYEQYF	TGCAGTGCTAGGTCCGAGTACGAGCAGTACTTC
.	TRBV19	.	TRBJ2-1	CASSSWSYDEQFF	TGTGCCAGTAGTAGTTGGTCCTACGATGAGCAGTTCTTC
.	TRBV30	.	TRBJ1-1	CAWRKGSVTEAFF	TGTGCCTGGAGGAAGGGCTCGGTCACTGAAGCTTTCTTT
.	TRBV10-3	.	TRBJ2-7	CAISEGKSYEQYF	TGTGCCATCAGTGAAGGGAAGAGTTACGAGCAGTACTTC
.	TRBV11-2	.	TRBJ2-5	CASRSPYRAETQYF	TGTGCCAGCAGGTCACCGTACAGGGCAGAGACCCAGTACTTC
.	TRBV19	.	TRBJ1-1	CASSLPRGEAFF	TGTGCCAGTAGCCTGCCCCGCGGGGAAGCTTTCTTT
.	TRBV25-1	.	TRBJ2-3	CASSVPGYTDTQYF	TGTGCCAGCAGTGTCCCCGGGTACACAGATACGCAGTATTTT
.	TRBV30	TRBD2	TRBJ2-1	CAWRWGTSARNEQFF	TGTGCCTGGAGGTGGGGGACTAGCGCTAGAAATGAGCAGTTCTTC
.	TRBV30	TRBD2	TRBJ2-2	CAWSLFGGGSGELFF	TGTGCCTGGAGTTTGTTCGGCGGGGGGAGCGGGGAGCTGTTTTTT
.	TRBV11-2	.	TRBJ1-5	CASSLTGDIRPQHF	TGTGCCAGCAGCTTAACTGGGGATATTCGGCCCCAGCATTTT
.	TRBV6-6	.	TRBJ2-5	CASPVGRQETQYF	TGTGCCAGCCCCGTAGGGAGGCAAGAGACCCAGTACTTC
.	TRBV7-9	TRBD1	TRBJ2-1	CASSLVKGTEGFNEQFF	TGTGCCAGCAGCTTAGTTAAAGGGACAGAAGGGTTCAATGAGCAGTTCTTC
once	TRBV6-4	.	TRBJ2-1	CASSVRAPHNEQFF	TGTGCCAGCAGTGTCCGGGCTCCCCACAATGAGCAGTTCTTC
.	TRBV11-2	TRBD2	TRBJ2-7	CASSLDATSGHEQYF	TGTGCCAGCAGCTTAGATGCGACTAGCGGGCACGAGCAGTACTTC
once	TRBV4-1	TRBD2	TRBJ2-1	CASSQDTVGLENNEQFF	TGCGCCAGCAGCCAAGATACAGTGGGACTAGAAAACAATGAGCAGTTCTTC
.	TRBV21-1	.	TRBJ2-1	CASSNYYPSNVNEQFF	TGTGCCAGCAGCAATTATTACCCATCTAATGTCAATGAGCAGTTCTTC
.	TRBV2	.	TRBJ2-7	CASSEFGGSSYEQYF	TGTGCCAGCAGTGAATTTGGGGGCAGCTCCTACGAGCAGTACTTC
.	TRBV28	TRBD1	TRBJ1-2	CASSIMTGHYGYTF	TGTGCCAGCAGCATCATGACAGGGCACTATGGCTACACCTTC